This is a list of T cell receptor beta chains from one sample in a study of blood T cell repertoires in COVID-19. Profiling relied on immunoSEQ multiplex PCR, and the TCRdb table lists in-frame clones only, not all of them. The sample yields a few hundred thousand clones, 85% seen once. The sample was peripheral blood. Source of these receptors: a woman under 30 with acute or convalescent COVID-19. CDR3s include the opening cysteine and the closing phenylalanine or tryptophan. Fields, in order: clone size, J gene, D gene, V gene, CDR3 protein, CDR3 DNA. The D gene is left open where the match is weak. A row's size may be missing; if present it is once, few, many or a size class.

few | TRBJ1-1 | TRBD1 | TRBV7-9 | CASSRGQEGAFF | TGTGCCAGCAGCCGTGGACAGGAGGGAGCTTTCTTT
NA | TRBJ1-4 | NA | TRBV10-3 | CACGLTNEKLFF | TGTGCCTGCGGACTGACTAATGAAAAACTGTTTTTT
NA | TRBJ1-3 | TRBD1 | TRBV18 | CASSGAGGRSGNTIYF | TGTGCCAGCTCCGGGGCAGGGGGCCGGTCTGGAAACACCATATATTTT
once | TRBJ2-2 | NA | TRBV9 | CASSYLQDGELFF | TGTGCCAGCAGCTATCTCCAGGACGGGGAGCTGTTTTTT
NA | TRBJ1-2 | NA | TRBV19 | CASSIDGQQGYTF | TGTGCCAGTAGTATAGATGGGCAGCAGGGCTACACCTTC
NA | TRBJ2-1 | NA | TRBV15 | CATSRGVYNEQFF | TGTGCCACCAGCAGAGGTGTATACAATGAGCAGTTCTTC
NA | TRBJ2-7 | NA | TRBV13 | CASSPRDITFSGEQYF | TGTGCCAGCAGCCCCCGGGACATCACCTTTTCGGGGGAGCAGTACTTC
NA | TRBJ2-7 | NA | TRBV5-6 | CASSIHPRRGQVEYVQYF | TGTGCCAGCAGCATACACCCTAGGCGGGGCCAGGTTGAATACGTGCAGTACTTC
NA | TRBJ2-3 | NA | TRBV27 | CASSYGDWITDTQYF | TGTGCCAGCAGTTATGGGGACTGGATCACAGATACGCAGTATTTT
few | TRBJ1-1 | NA | TRBV28 | CASSLGRKGERAFF | TGTGCCAGCAGTTTAGGTCGGAAGGGAGAGAGGGCTTTCTTT
once | TRBJ2-2 | TRBD1 | TRBV12-5 | CASGLVLDRGWRNTGELFF | TGTGCTAGTGGTTTGGTACTTGACAGGGGGTGGAGGAACACCGGGGAGCTGTTTTTT
NA | TRBJ2-6 | TRBD1 | TRBV5-6 | CASSLWGQVISGANVLTF | TGTGCCAGCAGCTTGTGGGGACAGGTTATCTCTGGGGCCAACGTCCTGACTTTC
NA | TRBJ2-7 | TRBD2 | TRBV4-2 | CASSQGREGYEQYF | TGTGCCAGCAGCCAAGGGCGGGAGGGCTACGAGCAGTACTTC
NA | TRBJ1-1 | NA | TRBV12-3/TRBV12-4 | CASSFKAGEGAFF | TGTGCCAGCAGTTTCAAGGCAGGGGAGGGAGCTTTCTTT
NA | TRBJ2-1 | TRBD2 | TRBV6-5 | CASSSGLAGGPDEQFF | TGTGCCAGCAGTTCAGGACTAGCGGGGGGGCCCGATGAGCAGTTCTTC
NA | TRBJ1-3 | NA | TRBV7-2 | CASSLATGTGNTIYF | TGTGCCAGCAGCTTAGCGACAGGCACTGGAAACACCATATATTTT
once | TRBJ2-5 | TRBD2 | TRBV5-1 | CASSLAGRAETQYF | TGCGCCAGCAGCTTGGCCGGGAGGGCAGAGACCCAGTACTTC